The entry below describes one T cell receptor beta chain. Germline-derived CDR1 and CDR2 are SGHRS and YFSETQ. The CDR3 sequence is 12 residues long. Trimming cost V 7 bases and J 10 bases, with 12 bases left between them. This sample stems from a study of blood T cell repertoires in COVID-19. Study as a whole: Material from acute and convalescent COVID-19 was sourced from the United States, Italy and Spain. The analysed material was cDNA or gDNA that came from T cells, B-cell-depleted T cells, or PBMCs.

TCRdb's copy holds only in-frame clones and misses some; the assay was immunoSEQ multiplex PCR. The sample lists 100,000 to 150,000 clones; about 86% were seen once. This sequence joins TRBV5-1 and TRBJ1-6, with D possibly TRBD1 on 6 matching bases. The sequence came from a man between 35 and 55 years old with acute COVID-19. Source material: PBMCs or T cells enriched from blood (not recorded which). In DNA, the CDR3 is TGCGCCAGCTCACAGGGTGACTCACCCCTCCACTTT. Its protein product is CASSQGDSPLHF.